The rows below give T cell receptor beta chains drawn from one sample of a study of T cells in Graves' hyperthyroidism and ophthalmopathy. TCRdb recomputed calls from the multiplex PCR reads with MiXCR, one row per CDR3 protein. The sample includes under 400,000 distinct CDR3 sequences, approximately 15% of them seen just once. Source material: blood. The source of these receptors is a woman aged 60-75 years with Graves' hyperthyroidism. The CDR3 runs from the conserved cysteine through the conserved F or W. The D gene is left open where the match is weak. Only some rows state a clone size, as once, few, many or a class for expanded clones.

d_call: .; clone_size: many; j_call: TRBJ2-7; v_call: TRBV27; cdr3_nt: TGTGCCAGCAGTTGGCGGGAAGGCTCCTACGAGCAGTACTTC; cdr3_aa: CASSWREGSYEQYF
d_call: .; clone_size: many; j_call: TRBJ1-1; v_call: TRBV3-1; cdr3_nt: TGTGCCAGCAGCCGCATGATGAACACTGAAGCTTTCTTT; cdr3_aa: CASSRMMNTEAFF
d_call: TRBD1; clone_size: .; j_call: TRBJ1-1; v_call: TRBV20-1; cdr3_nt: TGCAGTGCTAGAGACCTGGGACAGGGGACGTTAAACACTGAAGCTTTCTTT; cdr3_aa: CSARDLGQGTLNTEAFF
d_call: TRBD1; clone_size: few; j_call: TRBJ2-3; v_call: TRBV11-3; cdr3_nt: TGTGCCAGCAGCGCCCGGACAGGGTACGTTACGCAGTATTTT; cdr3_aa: CASSARTGYVTQYF
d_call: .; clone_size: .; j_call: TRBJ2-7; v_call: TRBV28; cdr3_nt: TGTGCCAGCAGATATCCCAAACCGGAGGTTGGAGAGCAGTACTTC; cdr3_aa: CASRYPKPEVGEQYF
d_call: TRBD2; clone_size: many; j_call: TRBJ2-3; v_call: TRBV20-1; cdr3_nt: TGCACATCCCCTGGACTAGCCTACACAGATACGCAGTATTTT; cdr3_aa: CTSPGLAYTDTQYF
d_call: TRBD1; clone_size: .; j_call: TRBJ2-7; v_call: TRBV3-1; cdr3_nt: TGTGCCAGCAGCCAAGGCTTGGGGGATAGGACAGGGCGCGCCGAGCAGTACTTC; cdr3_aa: CASSQGLGDRTGRAEQYF
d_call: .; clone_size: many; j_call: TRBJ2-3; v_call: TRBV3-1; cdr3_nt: TGTGCCAGCAGCCAAGGGAGAGGGACTGCCGTAGATACGCAGTATTTT; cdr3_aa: CASSQGRGTAVDTQYF
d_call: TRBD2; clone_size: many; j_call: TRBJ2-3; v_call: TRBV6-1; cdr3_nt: TGTGCCAGCAGACTAGCGGGGTACACAGATACGCAGTATTTT; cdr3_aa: CASRLAGYTDTQYF
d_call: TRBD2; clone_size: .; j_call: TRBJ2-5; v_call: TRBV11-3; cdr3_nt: TGTGCCAGCAGCGACCCCTACACTAGCGGGGAAAATCAAGAGACCCAGTGCTTC; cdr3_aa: CASSDPYTSGENQETQCF
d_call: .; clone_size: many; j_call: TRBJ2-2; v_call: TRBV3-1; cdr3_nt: TGTGCCAGCAGCCAACAACCGAACACCGGGGAGCTGTTTTTT; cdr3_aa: CASSQQPNTGELFF
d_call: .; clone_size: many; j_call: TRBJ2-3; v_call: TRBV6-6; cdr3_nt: TGTGCCAGCAGTTACCACCGGGACACCACAGATACGCAGTATTTT; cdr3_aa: CASSYHRDTTDTQYF
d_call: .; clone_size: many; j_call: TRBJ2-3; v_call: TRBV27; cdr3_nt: TGTGCCAGCAGTTTCGGGCGAGGGAAGTTGGGTACGCAGTATTTT; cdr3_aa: CASSFGRGKLGTQYF
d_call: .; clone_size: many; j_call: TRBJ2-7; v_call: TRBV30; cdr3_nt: TGTGCCTGGAGTGTACTGGGCTACGAGCAGTACTTC; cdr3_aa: CAWSVLGYEQYF
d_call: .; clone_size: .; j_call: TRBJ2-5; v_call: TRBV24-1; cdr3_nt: TGTGCCACCAGTGATCCAGGGAAAGGGGAGACCCAGTACTTC; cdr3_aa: CATSDPGKGETQYF
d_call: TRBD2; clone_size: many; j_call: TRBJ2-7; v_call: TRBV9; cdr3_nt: TGTGCCAGCAGCCCCGACGTGGCTAGCGGGAGCGACGAGCAGTACTTC; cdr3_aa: CASSPDVASGSDEQYF